Listed below are T cell receptor beta chains from one sample, sequenced in a study of breast tumors, draining lymph nodes, adjacent tissues. TCRdb ran MiXCR on the multiplex PCR reads and lists one entry per CDR3 protein. The sample has 66,000 or so distinct CDR3 sequences; less than 45% are singletons. Specimen: breast tumor tissue. The source of these receptors is a female donor with breast cancer. Some clones in this sample may be carry-over from other donors' samples. The CDR3 runs from the conserved cysteine through the conserved F or W. D genes are given only for firm matches. Where a row states a size, it is once, few, many or the class of an expanded clone; other rows omit it.

abundance	v_gene	j_gene	d_gene	CDR3nt	CDR3aa
many	TRBV12-5	TRBJ2-1	TRBD2	TGTGCTAGTGGTTCTCCCCCGGGTAGCGGGCATTACAATGAGCAGTTCTTC	CASGSPPGSGHYNEQFF
many	TRBV11-2	TRBJ2-1	-	TGTGCCAGCAGCTTTGGTTCAAACGGGAATGAGCAGTTCTTC	CASSFGSNGNEQFF
-	TRBV5-6	TRBJ2-7	-	TGTGCCAGCAGCACGCCTTCCGGGACCTACGAGCAGTACTTC	CASSTPSGTYEQYF
-	TRBV24-1	TRBJ2-7	-	TGTGCCACCAGTGATTTCGGGACATACGAGCAGTACTTC	CATSDFGTYEQYF
-	TRBV3-1	TRBJ1-6	TRBD1	TGTGCCAGCAGCCAAGGACAGGGGGCGCAGGGGATGAATTCACCCCTCCACTTT	CASSQGQGAQGMNSPLHF
many	TRBV5-8	TRBJ1-2	TRBD1	TGTGCCAGCAGCTCCAGTTCGGGACAGGGGCTTGGCTACACCTTC	CASSSSSGQGLGYTF
-	TRBV29-1	TRBJ2-7	TRBD1	TGCAGCGCAACCGGGACAGGGAGTGCCGACGAGCAGTACTTC	CSATGTGSADEQYF
many	TRBV6-2/TRBV6-3	TRBJ2-7	TRBD1	TGTGCCAGCAGTTACCACCTTACAGGGGACGGCGAGCAGTACTTC	CASSYHLTGDGEQYF
-	TRBV11-2	TRBJ1-4	TRBD1	TGTGCCAGCAGCATGCAGGGGGCCCTTAATGAAAAACTGTTTTTT	CASSMQGALNEKLFF
many	TRBV9	TRBJ2-3	-	TGTGCCAGCAGCGTCGGTGCTAGCCGTATGCAGTATTTT	CASSVGASRMQYF
-	TRBV20-1	TRBJ2-3	-	TGCAGTGCTAGAGATCTTGGGGGGGGGCCCTCAGATACGCAGTATTTT	CSARDLGGGPSDTQYF
-	TRBV10-1	TRBJ2-3	TRBD1	TGCGCCAGCACCCCTGGGACAGGGGACACAGATACGCAGTATTTT	CASTPGTGDTDTQYF
few	TRBV6-1	TRBJ1-5	-	TGTGCCAGCAGTGGACACCATAGCAATCAGCCCCAGCATTTT	CASSGHHSNQPQHF
-	TRBV2	TRBJ2-7	TRBD2	TGTGCCAGCAGGGTTCTAGCGGGAGTGGTCTACGAGCAGTACTTC	CASRVLAGVVYEQYF
many	TRBV9	TRBJ2-6	-	TGTGCCAGCAGCGTAGCTATCGCGTCTAGCTCTGGGGCCAACGTCCTGACTTTC	CASSVAIASSSGANVLTF
many	TRBV11-3	TRBJ2-7	-	TGTGCCAGCAGCTTAGATTACGAGCAGTACTTC	CASSLDYEQYF
-	TRBV7-6	TRBJ2-3	TRBD2	TGTGCCAGCAGCCGGGGACTAGCGGGGTCAAGGACAGATACGCAGTATTTT	CASSRGLAGSRTDTQYF
-	TRBV10-3	TRBJ2-3	TRBD2	TGTGCCATCAGTGTTAGCGGGGGCACAGATACGCAGTATTTT	CAISVSGGTDTQYF
many	TRBV14	TRBJ1-3	-	TGTGCCAGCAGCCATACAGGGAGCTCTGGAAACACCATATATTTT	CASSHTGSSGNTIYF
many	TRBV19	TRBJ2-1	TRBD2	TGTGCCAGTAGTATGCTAACGGGGGGGCCTTACAATGAGCAGTTCTTC	CASSMLTGGPYNEQFF
many	TRBV6-6	TRBJ1-2	-	TGTGCCAGCAGTTACTGGGAGGGGAACTATGGCTACACCTTC	CASSYWEGNYGYTF
many	TRBV6-5	TRBJ1-5	-	TGTGCCAGCAGTTACTCTTGGGGGCCAGGGCAGCCCCAGCATTTT	CASSYSWGPGQPQHF
-	TRBV7-4	TRBJ1-3	TRBD1	TGTGCCAGCAGCCTGGACAGGGGTAAAAACACCATATATTTT	CASSLDRGKNTIYF
-	TRBV9	TRBJ2-5	-	-	CASSVGRGARETPYF
-	TRBV5-5	TRBJ2-5	-	TGTGCCAGCAGCTTAGAGGGCAGTGAAGAGACCCAGTACTTC	CASSLEGSEETQYF
many	TRBV29-1	TRBJ2-7	TRBD2	TGCAGCGAACCTAGCGGGCAGTACTTC	CSEPSGQYF
once	TRBV19	TRBJ1-3	-	TGTGCCAGTAGTATAATGGCCGGGTGGGACACCATATATTTT	CASSIMAGWDTIYF
-	TRBV7-8	TRBJ1-6	-	TGTGCCAGCAGCTTAGAATTCCCGGGACACCGGAATTCACCCCTCCACTTT	CASSLEFPGHRNSPLHF
few	TRBV20-1	TRBJ2-5	-	TGCAGTGCTAGAGTGGGAGAGACCCAGTACTTC	CSARVGETQYF
-	TRBV6-4	TRBJ2-1	-	-	CACSARIQRDRYNEQFF
-	TRBV10-3	TRBJ1-1	-	TGTGCCATCAGTGCAGGTGTCGTGAGCGGTGAAGCTTTCTTT	CAISAGVVSGEAFF
few	TRBV20-1	TRBJ1-1	-	TGCAGTGCCCACCCGGGGACATCAATGAACACTGAAGCTTTCTTT	CSAHPGTSMNTEAFF
many	TRBV4-2	TRBJ2-1	-	TGTGCCAGCAGCCAAGATAGCAATGAGCAGTTCTTC	CASSQDSNEQFF
-	TRBV7-2	TRBJ2-1	TRBD2	TGTGCCAGCAGCTCGGGACTAGCGGGAGGGCGGGGTAAGAATGAGCAGTTCTTC	CASSSGLAGGRGKNEQFF
many	TRBV6-2/TRBV6-3	TRBJ1-2	TRBD1	TGTGCCAGCAGGAGGGACAGGGTGAATGGCTACACCTTC	CASRRDRVNGYTF
few	TRBV20-1	TRBJ1-2	TRBD1	TGCAGTGCCCTGACGACAGGGATAAGGGGCTACACCTTC	CSALTTGIRGYTF
many	TRBV30	TRBJ1-2	-	TGTGCCTGGAAGGGGTGGAACTATGGCTACACCTTC	CAWKGWNYGYTF